This T cell receptor beta chain stems from a study of CD8 T cells in Susac syndrome. Reverse transcription of roughly 0.5 to 1 ug RNA was carried out with random hexamers. The method of amplification for TCR beta CDR3 was immunoSEQ multiplex PCR, covering 54 Vbeta and 13 Jbeta. TCRdb ran MiXCR on the immunoSEQ multiplex PCR reads and lists one entry per CDR3 protein. The sample consists of over 150,000 distinct CDR3 sequences, 90% to 95% of them appearing once. The multiple sclerosis controls were treatment-naive patients affected by stable or active relapsing-remitting disease. Trimming stripped 3 bases from V and 0 bases from J, with 12 bases between. The germline gives CDR1 SGHRS, CDR2 YFSETQ. The CDR3 loop spans 15 amino acids.

This chain joins TRBV5-1 and TRBJ1-1; TRBD1 might be the D (6 bases). The sample was CD4+ T cells from PBMCs. The origin of this receptor is a human donor with multiple sclerosis. In nucleotides, the CDR3 is TGCGCCAGCAGCTCACAGGGTTACATGAACACTGAAGCTTTCTTT. Protein: CASSSQGYMNTEAFF.